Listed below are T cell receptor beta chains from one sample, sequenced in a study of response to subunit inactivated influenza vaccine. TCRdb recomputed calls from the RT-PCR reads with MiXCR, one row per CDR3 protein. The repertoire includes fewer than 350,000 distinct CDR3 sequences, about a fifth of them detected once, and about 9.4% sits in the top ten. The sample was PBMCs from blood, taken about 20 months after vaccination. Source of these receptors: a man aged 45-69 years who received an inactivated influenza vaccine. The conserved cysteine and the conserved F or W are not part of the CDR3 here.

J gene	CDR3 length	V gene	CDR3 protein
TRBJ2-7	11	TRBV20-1	SAPTRLSYEQY
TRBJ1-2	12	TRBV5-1	ASSLRGEDHGYT
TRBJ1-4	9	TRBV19	ASRTTGGLF
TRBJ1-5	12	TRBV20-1	SAPPEGSNQPQH
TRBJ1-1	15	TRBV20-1	SANQQGVGVIDTEAF
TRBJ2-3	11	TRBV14	ASSQNLGGPFT
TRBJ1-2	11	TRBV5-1	ASSSGTVYGYT
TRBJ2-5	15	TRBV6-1	ASSEPRLGIGRETQY
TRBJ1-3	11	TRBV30	AWSSRAGNTIY
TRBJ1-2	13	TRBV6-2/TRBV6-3	ASSLYGTGGYGYT
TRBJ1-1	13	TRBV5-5	ASSLVADLNTEAF
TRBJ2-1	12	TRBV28	ASVRDTIQSEQF
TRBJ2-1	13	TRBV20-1	SASTGTSVNNEQF